This TCR beta chain stems from a study of blood T cell repertoires in COVID-19 (dated by TCRdb to 2019 to 2021). In terms of the full investigation: The collaborator samples originated in the United States, Italy and Spain and spanned the acute and convalescent phases of COVID-19. The prospective study material was composed of cDNA or gDNA derived from T cells, B-cell-depleted T cells, or PBMCs. Deeply sampled blood TCRbeta repertoires from subjects exposed to, actively infected with, or recovered from COVID-19 were included in the dataset. The repertoires were released in a freely available public database intended as a resource for research on the immune response to SARS-CoV-2. Samples came from the ongoing ImmuneRACE study (first 160 participants) plus 1,254 subjects from 6 global collaborators. A de-identified subject ID, COVID-19 status, age in years and sex were almost always included in the sample metadata. Where HLA class I and class II types were available, the types were taken from metadata supplied by the sample provider, not from assay-based typing. Findings and caveats that apply to the study as a whole: The amount of clinical and demographic metadata varied by source and participant and was provided uncurated.

TCRbeta CDR3 regions were amplified from genomic DNA using the immunoSEQ Assay, a bias-controlled multiplex PCR. The original pipeline was this. Within the assay, amplification of reference gene primers was used to estimate how many nucleated cells each sample contained. Sequence reads were collapsed and filtered to measure the absolute abundance of every unique TCRbeta CDR3 rearrangement. Productive Simpson clonality was computed per sample as the square root of Simpson's diversity index over productive rearrangements. The clones in this table, taken by TCRdb from immuneACCESS, are in-frame only. Not every clone is retained; where verified, under half of the shortfall comes from an unresolved V gene, and the cause of the rest is unknown. V, J and clone size reflect that table, while D and trimming were determined from the DNA. This sample is represented by 200,000 or so clones; 70% to 90% of them were singletons. The top ten constitute roughly 6% of the sample.

V is clipped by 8 bases and J by 1 base, and the sequence between their germline boundaries is 11 bases long. Reading the germline V gene gives CDR1 MNHEY and CDR2 SVGAGI. The CDR3, from cysteine to phenylalanine, totals 13 residues. The sequence is cut down to CDR3 DNA, 39 bases in frame from base 1. Remarks on this clone: Its binding antigen is unknown. Base qualities were left out, and no much larger clone turns up one base away.

Samples from volunteer blood donors who had recovered from COVID-19 were contributed by a second Seattle source. Collaborating institutions collected whole blood in K2EDTA tubes following their own protocols. For TCRbeta analysis, collaborator samples were shipped as frozen whole blood, as isolated PBMCs, or as DNA extracted from either sample type. The sample consisted of peripheral blood. This chain joins TRBV6-5 to TRBJ1-1; the D gene is not confidently resolved. The clonotype comes from a woman in her thirties or forties who had recovered from COVID-19. The DNA sequence follows: TGTGCCAGCCAGACCCGGGAGAACACTGAAGCTTTCTTT. It specifies CASQTRENTEAFF.